This is a list of T cell receptor beta chains from one sample in a study of T cell responses to AZD1222 COVID-19 vaccine. Clones were sequenced by immunoSEQ multiplex PCR, and TCRdb holds only the in-frame ones, with some missing. The sample lists fewer than 85,000 clones; around 87% were seen once. Specimen: peripheral blood, collected 28 days after the second AZD1222 dose. The receptors come from an adult who received the AZD1222 COVID-19 vaccine. The CDR3 runs from the conserved cysteine through the conserved F or W. D genes are given only for firm matches. Clone sizes are given selectively: once, few, many, or a class where the clone is expanded.

CDR3 DNA	CDR3 protein	D gene	V gene	clone size	J gene
TGTGCCAGCAGTTTGGGCGACACTGAAGCTTTCTTT	CASSLGDTEAFF	.	TRBV12-3/TRBV12-4	.	TRBJ1-1
TGTGCCAGCTCACCCCAAACGATCGTCGGACAGGGCCTAGCTAACTATGGCTACACCTTC	CASSPQTIVGQGLANYGYTF	TRBD1	TRBV18	.	TRBJ1-2
TGTGCCAGCAGTGACTCGACTAGCGGTAGCACAGATACGCAGTATTTT	CASSDSTSGSTDTQYF	TRBD2	TRBV6-4	once	TRBJ2-3
TGTGCCAGCAGCGTTTCGCAAGGGACTAATGAAAAACTGTTTTTT	CASSVSQGTNEKLFF	.	TRBV9	.	TRBJ1-4
TGTGCCATCAGTGAGGGGTTGGCTAGCACAGATACGCAGTATTTT	CAISEGLASTDTQYF	.	TRBV10-3	.	TRBJ2-3
TGTGCCAGCAGCCCCCCTCCGAGTAGAGGCAACGTCGGGGAGCTGTTTTTT	CASSPPPSRGNVGELFF	.	TRBV5-4	once	TRBJ2-2
TGTGCCAGCAGCTTCAGGGGCCCGAACACTGAAGCTTTCTTT	CASSFRGPNTEAFF	.	TRBV7-2	few	TRBJ1-1
TGCGCCAGCAGCCCCGGGACAGGGCTAATGAACACTGAAGCTTTCTTT	CASSPGTGLMNTEAFF	TRBD1	TRBV4-3	.	TRBJ1-1
TGTGCCAGCAGCTTAGCCCGGACAGGGAGTGAGCAGTTCTTC	CASSLARTGSEQFF	TRBD1	TRBV7-9	once	TRBJ2-1
TGTGCCAGCAGCTCCGGACCAGCTAACTATGGCTACACCTTC	CASSSGPANYGYTF	.	TRBV7-2	.	TRBJ1-2
TGTGCCAGTAGTATAGGATTAAGGGGGCTCTTTACCGGGGAGCTGTTTTTT	CASSIGLRGLFTGELFF	TRBD1	TRBV19	.	TRBJ2-2
TGTGCCTGGGGGACAGGGGACACTGAAGCTTTCTTT	CAWGTGDTEAFF	TRBD1	TRBV30	.	TRBJ1-1
TGTGCCACCGGTAGGGGGGCTAGCAATCAGCCCCAGCATTTT	CATGRGASNQPQHF	.	TRBV24-1	.	TRBJ1-5
TGTGCCAGCAGCTTCCAAATGAACACTGAAGCTTTCTTT	CASSFQMNTEAFF	.	TRBV7-3	.	TRBJ1-1
TGTGCCAGCAGCCTGGGGGTTATCCATGAGCAGTTCTTC	CASSLGVIHEQFF	.	TRBV28	.	TRBJ2-1
TGCGCCAGCAGCGTGACCGTAAACTATGGCTACACCTTC	CASSVTVNYGYTF	.	TRBV5-1	few	TRBJ1-2
TGTGCCAGCAGCGCGACTGCGACCCAGTACTTC	CASSATATQYF	.	TRBV5-6	.	TRBJ2-5
TGTGCCTGGAGTGTATGGGGGAGCTCTGGAAACACCATATATTTT	CAWSVWGSSGNTIYF	.	TRBV30	.	TRBJ1-3
TGTGCCAGCAGCTTAGATTGGGACTTTAGCAATCAGCCCCAGCATTTT	CASSLDWDFSNQPQHF	.	TRBV7-2	once	TRBJ1-5
TGTGCCTGGAGTGTGATCGGGGGTACGGAAGCTTTCTTT	CAWSVIGGTEAFF	.	TRBV30	once	TRBJ1-1
TGTGCCAGCAGCCCTCAGCTAGCGGGGGAGGAGCAGTACTTC	CASSPQLAGEEQYF	TRBD2	TRBV2	.	TRBJ2-7
TGTGCCAGCCTGGGCGGGGCTGCAACCGGGGAGCTGTTTTTT	CASLGGAATGELFF	.	TRBV6-5	.	TRBJ2-2
TGTGCCAGCAGCGTAGATGGTCAATATTCACCCCTCCACTTT	CASSVDGQYSPLHF	.	TRBV9	.	TRBJ1-6
TGTGCCAGCAGGGCGGGACTAGCGGCAGATACGCAGTATTTT	CASRAGLAADTQYF	TRBD2	TRBV6-5	.	TRBJ2-3
TGTGCCAGCAGGAACTCTGACAGGGTCAAAGGAAACACCATATATTTT	CASRNSDRVKGNTIYF	TRBD1	TRBV3-1/TRBV3-2	.	TRBJ1-3
TGTGCCAGCAGCCCACACTTGCAGCTCAATCAGCCCCAGCATTTT	CASSPHLQLNQPQHF	.	TRBV7-2	.	TRBJ1-5
TGCAGCGTCGATTCGACAGGGGGCATGGGAGGCTACACCTTC	CSVDSTGGMGGYTF	TRBD1	TRBV29-1	.	TRBJ1-2
TGTGCCAGCAGCCATTCGGACAGCAGCTATGGCTACACCTTC	CASSHSDSSYGYTF	.	TRBV14	.	TRBJ1-2
TGTGCCAGCAAGGGGTCAGGGGAAGGTCAGCCCCAGCATTTT	CASKGSGEGQPQHF	.	TRBV19	once	TRBJ1-5
TGCAGTGCTAGTATCGGAGCCTACGAGCAGTACTTC	CSASIGAYEQYF	.	TRBV20-1	once	TRBJ2-7
TGCGCCAGCAGCTGGGGGGGCTCCGGCGGCCCTGGGTCCTACAATGAGCAGTTCTTC	CASSWGGSGGPGSYNEQFF	.	TRBV5-1	.	TRBJ2-1
TGTGCCAGCAGTCCTGTAGGACGGTTCTACGAGCAGTACTTC	CASSPVGRFYEQYF	.	TRBV6-5	.	TRBJ2-7
TGCGCCAGCAGCGCTGGTACGGGCTACGAGCAGTACTTC	CASSAGTGYEQYF	.	TRBV5-1	.	TRBJ2-7
TGTGCCAGCAGTCCCTTTGGGCCTGGAAACACCATATATTTT	CASSPFGPGNTIYF	.	TRBV7-2	.	TRBJ1-3
TGTGCCAGCAGCTTACTGCGGGCTAACACTGAAGCTTTCTTT	CASSLLRANTEAFF	.	TRBV7-9	.	TRBJ1-1
TGTGCCAGCACGACAGGGGGCTCTGGGGCCAACGTCCTGACTTTC	CASTTGGSGANVLTF	TRBD1	TRBV5-4	.	TRBJ2-6
TGTGCCAGCAGCGTCCGGGACAGCTACGAGCAGTACTTC	CASSVRDSYEQYF	TRBD1	TRBV5-4	once	TRBJ2-7
TGTGCCTGGAGTCTAAGGGGCCTATACTCCTACGAGCAGTACTTC	CAWSLRGLYSYEQYF	.	TRBV30	.	TRBJ2-7
TGCGCCAGCAGCTTAAGCGGGGGTGATCTTTACGAGCAGTACTTC	CASSLSGGDLYEQYF	TRBD2	TRBV5-1	once	TRBJ2-7
TGTGCCAGCAGCTTATTGGCGGCAGATGAGCAGTTCTTC	CASSLLAADEQFF	.	TRBV7-3	.	TRBJ2-1
TGTGCCAGTAGTCTACAGGGTCCTAATGAAAAACTGTTTTTT	CASSLQGPNEKLFF	.	TRBV19	.	TRBJ1-4
TGTGCTAGTGGTTTGGGCCCGGGGCAAGAGACCCAGTACTTC	CASGLGPGQETQYF	.	TRBV12-5	.	TRBJ2-5
TGTGCCTGGAGTGCACCGTCTGGGAGCGGGAACAACAATGAGCAGTTCTTC	CAWSAPSGSGNNNEQFF	TRBD2	TRBV30	.	TRBJ2-1
TGCGCCAGCAGCCAAGATTTCCGATCGGACACCGGGGAGCTGTTTTTT	CASSQDFRSDTGELFF	.	TRBV4-3	few	TRBJ2-2
TGTGCCACGCTTCTCGACAGCTCTGGAAACACCATATATTTT	CATLLDSSGNTIYF	.	TRBV6-5	.	TRBJ1-3
TGTGCCAGCAGCTTAGGACTAGCGGGGGCCCCTTGGACCGGGGAGCTGTTTTTT	CASSLGLAGAPWTGELFF	TRBD2	TRBV11-3	.	TRBJ2-2